The 8 T cell receptor beta chains in this list originate from one sample, sequenced in a study of CD8 T cells in ankylosing spondylitis. TCRdb used MiXCR to reprocess the 5' RACE reads, holding one entry per CDR3 protein. Of about 340,000 distinct CDR3 sequences listed, approximately 20% are singletons. The sequenced material came from blood, either unsorted or a sorted T cell fraction (not recorded which). Receptors were obtained from a male donor with ankylosing spondylitis or in good health (not recorded which).

The V call is TRBV6-5, the J call TRBJ1-5, with 9 bases aligning to TRBD1. J was trimmed by 7 bases and V by 5 bases; bases with no gene match: 12. This CDR3 contains 16 residues. Germline V gene lookup returns CDR1 MNHEY and CDR2 SVGAGI. The CDR3 protein is CASSNGDRGAKQPQHF. In DNA, the CDR3 is TGTGCCAGCAGTAACGGCGACAGGGGGGCCAAGCAGCCCCAGCATTTT.

This clonotype occurred many times. This chain links TRBV29-1 with TRBJ2-1; TRBD1 or TRBD2 may be the D gene (6 bases each). CDR3 length equals 12 residues. With 3 bases removed from V and 8 bases from J, the gap between germline ends came to 11 bases. CDR1 is SQVTM, CDR2 ANQGSEA, per germline. CDR3 nucleotide sequence: TGCAGCGTTGAGACGGAGGGGGATGAGCAGTTCTTC. As protein: CSVETEGDEQFF.

This rearrangement joins TRBV7-9 to TRBJ2-1; D remains ambiguous. There are 13 residues in the CDR3. The ends were cut back, 1 base at V and 3 bases at J, with 4 bases in the middle. CDR1 is SEHNR and CDR2 is FQNEAQ in the germline V gene (reference sequence). The CDR3 region is CASSLELYNEQFF. CDR3 nucleotide sequence: TGTGCCAGCAGCTTAGAACTCTACAATGAGCAGTTCTTC.

V usage is TRBV5-1 and J usage is TRBJ2-4, with TRBD1 matching over 8 bases. CDR1 is SGHRS, CDR2 YFSETQ, per germline. CDR3 length equals 16 residues. J was trimmed by 5 bases and V by 8 bases; bases with no gene match: 15. As DNA, the CDR3 is TGCGCCAGTCAGCCAGAACTAGGGACAGGCCAAAACATTCAGTACTTC. It specifies CASQPELGTGQNIQYF.

CDR3 DNA: TGTGCCAGCAGCTCCCCGTCTGAACACTTTAACTATGGCTACACCTTC. This translates into CASSSPSEHFNYGYTF. The J gene is TRBJ1-2, the V gene TRBV7-9, with unresolved D. The germline V and J ends were trimmed by 4 bases and 1 base, with 16 bases remaining between them. The CDR3 length is 16 residues. Germline-derived CDR1 and CDR2 are SEHNR and FQNEAQ (reference sequence).

This clonotype was seen more than once but under ten times. This chain joins TRBV7-8 and TRBJ1-2; TRBD1 is a possible D gene (6 bases). This CDR3 is built from 15 residues. Germline CDR1 SGHVS, CDR2 FQNEAQ. V was clipped by 5 bases and J by 4 bases, with 17 bases between them. The CDR3 DNA is TGTGCCAGCAGCACCCTGGACAGTGGGAGCTATGGCTACACCTTC. Its protein is CASSTLDSGSYGYTF.

J is TRBJ1-6 and V is TRBV2; TRBD1 is a possible D gene (5 bases). CDR1 is SNHLY and CDR2 is FYNNEI in the germline V gene. V was trimmed by 1 base and J by 8 bases, leaving 12 bases between them. The CDR3 length is 15 residues. CDR3 DNA: TGTGCCAGCAGTGAAGATGCAGGGTTCTATTCACCCCTCCACTTT. This encodes CASSEDAGFYSPLHF.

The chain is built from TRBV12-3 or TRBV12-4 and TRBJ2-7; either TRBD1 or TRBD2 may fit D (5 bases each). V was cut by 4 bases and J by 3 bases, with 16 bases left in between. The CDR3 runs 15 residues. CDR3 residues: CASSSARDGIYEQYF. The CDR3 region has the DNA TGTGCCAGCAGTTCGGCTCGGGACGGAATCTACGAGCAGTACTTC.